This TCR beta chain derives from a study of response to subunit inactivated influenza vaccine. Whole-study results and caveats: Each seasonal flu vaccination may recruit only limited new T cells, authors suggested.

The V gene's germline CDR1 is MNHNY and CDR2 SVGAGI (reference sequence). Trimming took 5 bases from V and 5 from J; bases not matched to a gene: 4. The CDR3 covers 13 residues. TCRdb called the RT-PCR reads again in MiXCR, with one record for every CDR3 protein. The sample carries hundreds of thousands of distinct CDR3 sequences, roughly 15% recorded once. Of note for this clonotype: The antigen is unknown.

Sequencing used PBMCs from blood, obtained roughly 15 days before vaccination. This clonotype originated in a man aged 45-60 years who received an inactivated influenza vaccine. This rearrangement joins TRBV6-6 to TRBJ1-1; 8 nucleotides agree with TRBD1. The CDR3: CASSRTGPTEAFF. The DNA for the CDR3 is TGTGCCAGCAGTCGGACAGGGCCGACTGAAGCTTTCTTT.